This T cell receptor (beta chain) was documented in a study of CD8+ T cells in alopecia areata. The CDR3 contains 13 residues. CDR1 is SGHTA and CDR2 is FQGNSA in the germline V gene. Between the trimmed V and J ends, which lost 0 bases and 6 bases, there was a span of 9 bases. Investigators isolated RNA and reverse transcribed it into cDNA to act as the sequencing template. Sequencing was performed with immunoSEQ multiplex PCR; in TCRdb, only in-frame clones are kept and a portion is missing. The table has 150,000 to 200,000 clones, less than 70% seen once. Treatment described: oral pan-JAK inhibitor, 5-10 mg twice daily.

The TCR was taken from a human donor with alopecia areata. Material: CD8+ T cells sorted from blood, obtained at week 24, from a patient treated with tofacitinib. The chain is built from TRBV7-2 and TRBJ2-7; D may correspond to TRBD1 or TRBD2 (5 bases each). CDR3 region: CASSLARGREQYF. The CDR3 nucleotides are TGTGCCAGCAGCTTAGCGAGGGGTCGCGAGCAGTACTTC.